This record concerns one TCR beta chain sequence. Its cognate antigen is unknown. These data belong to a study of molecular identifiers for immune sequencing clone quantification. Study outcomes and limitations: Clone sizes that are highly expanded could be underestimated when identical TCR molecules share a barcode. Under 1% of molecules in naive cells, but over 98% of effector molecules, belonged to clones above 20 RNA copies.

Bulk TCR libraries were made with methods that had been previously described and with listed TCR primers. TCRdb re-called the PCR reads through MiXCR, storing one row per CDR3 protein. The sample has approximately 630,000 distinct CDR3 sequences, 25% seen once; the top ten hold about 0.81%. Per the germline V gene, CDR1 is KGHSH and CDR2 is LQKENI. This CDR3 contains 16 residues. With 6 bases clipped from V and 3 bases from J, the junction kept 6 bases outside the gene matches. The TCR originated in a human donor in good health. Some libraries in this study had Jurkat cell RNA spiked in. The sequenced sample consisted of naive CD8+ T cells from blood, with Jurkat cell RNA spiked in. Subset defined: FACS-sorted CD8+CD4-CCR7+CD45RA+ naive T cells. This chain connects TRBV18 to TRBJ2-3; 13 bases match TRBD2. The CDR3 reads CASSEGLAGLTDTQYF. CDR3 nucleotides: TGTGCCAGCTCGGAGGGACTAGCGGGACTAACAGATACGCAGTATTTT. Variable domain in full (rest from reference TRBV18 and TRBJ2-3): NAGVMQNPRHLVRRRGQEARLRCSPMKGHSHVYWYRQLPEEGLKFMVYLQKENIIDESGMPKERFSAEFPKEGPSILRIQQVVRGDSAAYFCASSEGLAGLTDTQYFGPGTRLTVL.